This T cell receptor (beta chain) appears in the sequencing data of a study of T cells in Graves' hyperthyroidism and ophthalmopathy. This clonotype was recorded many times. CDR1 MNHEY and CDR2 SMNVEV come from the germline V gene (reference sequence). The trim removed 2 bases at V and 8 bases at J, leaving 4 bases unmatched. CDR3 length: 13 residues. Amplified TCR beta CDR3 regions derived from RNA transcripts. Carried out on the TCR CDR3, a first-round RT-PCR used the HTBI primer set. MiXCR, applied by TCRdb to the multiplex PCR reads, yields one record per CDR3 protein. The sample contains about 350,000 distinct CDR3 sequences, roughly an eighth of which appear only once.

This receptor was obtained from a woman between 35 and 50 years old with Graves' ophthalmopathy. The rearrangement links TRBV27 to TRBJ1-2, with 8 bases matching TRBD1. Material: blood. The CDR3 spells CASSLRTGSGYTF. The CDR3 DNA follows: TGTGCCAGCAGTTTACGGACAGGGAGCGGCTACACCTTC.